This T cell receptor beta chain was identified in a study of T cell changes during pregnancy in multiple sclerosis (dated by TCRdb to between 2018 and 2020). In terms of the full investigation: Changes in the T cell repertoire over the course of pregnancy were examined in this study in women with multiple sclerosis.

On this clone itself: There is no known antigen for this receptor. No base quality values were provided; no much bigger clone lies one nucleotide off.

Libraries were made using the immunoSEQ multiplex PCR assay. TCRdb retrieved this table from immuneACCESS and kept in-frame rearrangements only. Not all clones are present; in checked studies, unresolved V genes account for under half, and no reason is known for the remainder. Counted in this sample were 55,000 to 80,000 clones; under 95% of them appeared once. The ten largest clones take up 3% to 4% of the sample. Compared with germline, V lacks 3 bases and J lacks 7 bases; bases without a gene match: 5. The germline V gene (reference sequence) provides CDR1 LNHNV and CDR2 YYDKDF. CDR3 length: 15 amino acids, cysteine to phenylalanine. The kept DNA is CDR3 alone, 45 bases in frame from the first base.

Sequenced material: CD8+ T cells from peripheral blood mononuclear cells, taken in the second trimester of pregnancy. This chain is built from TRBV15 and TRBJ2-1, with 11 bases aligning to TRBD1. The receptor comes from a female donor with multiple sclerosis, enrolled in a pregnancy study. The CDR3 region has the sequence CATSSGQGAGNEQFF. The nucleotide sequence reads TGTGCCACCAGCAGCGGACAGGGGGCGGGGAATGAGCAGTTCTTC.